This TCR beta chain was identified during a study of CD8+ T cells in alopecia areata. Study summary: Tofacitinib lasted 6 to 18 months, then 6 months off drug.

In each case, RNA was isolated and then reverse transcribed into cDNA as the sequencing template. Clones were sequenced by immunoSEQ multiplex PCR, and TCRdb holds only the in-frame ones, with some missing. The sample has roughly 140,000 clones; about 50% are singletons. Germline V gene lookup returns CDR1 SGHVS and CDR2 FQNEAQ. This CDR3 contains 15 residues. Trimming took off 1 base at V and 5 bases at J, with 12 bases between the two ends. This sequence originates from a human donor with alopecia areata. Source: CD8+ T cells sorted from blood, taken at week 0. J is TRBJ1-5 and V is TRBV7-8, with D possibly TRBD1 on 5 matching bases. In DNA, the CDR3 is TGTGCCAGCAGCTTAGGGGCAGGGTACGATCAGCCCCAGCATTTT. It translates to CASSLGAGYDQPQHF.